This T cell receptor (beta chain) was captured by sequencing in a study of CD8+ T cells in alopecia areata (dated by TCRdb to the late 2010s). As for the study more broadly: The treated patients, all with moderate-to-severe alopecia areata, were enrolled in an open-label pilot trial of oral tofacitinib given at 5 to 10 mg twice daily. Tofacitinib was administered for 6 to 18 months, and 6 months of follow-up off drug were then conducted to assess delayed response and recurrence. High-throughput TCRbeta sequencing was used to examine T cell clonal expansion in alopecia areata in both the C3H/HeJ mouse model and human patients. Scalp tissue and sorted CD4+ and CD8+ peripheral blood T cells from patchy and totalis/universalis alopecia areata patients and from healthy controls were covered by human TCRbeta sequencing. Tofacitinib-treated patients had biopsies at baseline and at 4 and 24 weeks of treatment, with a later scalp biopsy in several patients. Scalp clonality was compared among normal scalp (n=4), patchy alopecia areata scalp (n=8), and alopecia totalis/universalis scalp (n=8). RNA was extracted with the PAXgene miRNA kit for fixed scalp, the miRNeasy kit for PBMCs, and the RNeasy kit for mouse skin. immunoSEQ multiplex PCR using 35 Vbeta forward primers and 13 Jbeta reverse primers was used to amplify TCRbeta CDR3 regions.

Explained via the paper, the time point label denotes: baseline before oral tofacitinib. Peripheral blood and lesional scalp punch biopsies were obtained from patients with alopecia areata. PBMCs were isolated by density centrifugation and stained for CD3, CD4 and CD8, after which CD4+ and CD8+ T cells were sorted on a FACSAria. In the case of this clone: The antigen it binds to is not known. No base qualities exist here, and no much larger clone lies one base off it.

Library method: the immunoSEQ multiplex PCR assay. RNA was extracted from all samples and reverse transcribed into cDNA as template for TCR sequencing. SuperScript III was used for first-strand cDNA synthesis, primed with a 2:1 mix of oligo-dT and random hexamers. A synthetic immune receptor repertoire was used to measure amplification bias, and any remaining bias was corrected computationally. As for the authors' bioinformatics: After raw reads were preprocessed to remove errors, the CDR3 was defined following IMGT conventions as running from the conserved cysteine to phenylalanine. To get clonality, Shannon entropy was normalized by log2 of the number of productive unique TCRs and the result was subtracted from 1. Whether each scalp clone was CD4 or CD8 was inferred by checking scalp TCRbeta sequences against the CD4 and CD8 repertoires from sorted blood. Not all clones reach the TCRdb copy of this immuneACCESS table, which keeps in-frame sequences only. Checked studies attribute under half of the gap to unresolved V genes and leave the rest unexplained. V and J calls plus clone size are reproduced from that table; the DNA served to infer D and trimming. This sample is represented by hundreds of thousands of clones; approximately 61% of them were singletons. About 1.3% of the sample rests with the top ten.

On the study overall, not on this receptor specifically: Resident alphabeta T cells in normal human skin are also sequenced, complicating scalp TCR repertoire analysis, unlike mouse skin dominated by gammadelta T cells. Compared with normal scalp, lesional scalp, particularly in alopecia totalis/universalis, had higher clonality and more expanded CD8+ clones, which suggests antigenic drive. TCR sequences shared between patients were less clear than in mice, possibly partly because of HLA diversity in the patient population.

This clonotype was sampled from a human donor with alopecia areata. The source was CD4+ T cells sorted from blood, collected at week 0.

The CDR3 reads as follows: CASSSNGETQYF. The sequence in DNA is TGTGCCAGCAGCTCCAACGGGGAGACCCAGTACTTC. The rearranged chain carries TRBV11-2 and TRBJ2-5; the D gene remains uncertain. The germline V gene encodes CDR1 SGHAT and CDR2 FQNNGV. The CDR3 starts with the cysteine, ends with the phenylalanine, and has 12 residues. The retained sequence is limited to the CDR3, 36 bases, with the frame set at the first base. V is pared back by 4 bases and J by 5 bases, with 8 bases lying between the germline termini.